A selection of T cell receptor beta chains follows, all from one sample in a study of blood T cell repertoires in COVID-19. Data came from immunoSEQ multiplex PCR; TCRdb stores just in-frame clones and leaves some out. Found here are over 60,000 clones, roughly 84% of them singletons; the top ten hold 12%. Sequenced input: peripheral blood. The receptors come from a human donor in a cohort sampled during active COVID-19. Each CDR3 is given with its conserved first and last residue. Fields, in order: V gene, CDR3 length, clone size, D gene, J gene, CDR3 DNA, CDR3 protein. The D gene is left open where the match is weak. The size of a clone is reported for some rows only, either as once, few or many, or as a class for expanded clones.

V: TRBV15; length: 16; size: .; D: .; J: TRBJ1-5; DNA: TGTGCCACCAGCAGAGATTCAGGGGTTGGCAATCAGCCCCAGCATTTT; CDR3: CATSRDSGVGNQPQHF
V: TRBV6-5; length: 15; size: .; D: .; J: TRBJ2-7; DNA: TGTGCCAGCCGAAATCGAGCCTACCAACCCTACGAGCAGTACTTC; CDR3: CASRNRAYQPYEQYF
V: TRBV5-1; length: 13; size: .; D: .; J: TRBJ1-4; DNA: TGCGCCAGCAGCTTGGCTACTAATGAAAAACTGTTTTTT; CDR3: CASSLATNEKLFF
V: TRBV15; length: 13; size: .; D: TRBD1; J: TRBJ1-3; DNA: TGTGCCAGTGTACAGGGGTACGGAAACACCATATATTTT; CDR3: CASVQGYGNTIYF
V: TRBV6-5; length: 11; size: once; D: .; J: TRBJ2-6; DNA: TGTGCCAGCAGCGCTGCGAACGTCCTGACTTTC; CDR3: CASSAANVLTF
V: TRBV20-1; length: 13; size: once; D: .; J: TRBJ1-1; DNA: TGCAGTGCTAGTTCGGACCGAGGGACTGAAGCTTTCTTT; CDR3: CSASSDRGTEAFF
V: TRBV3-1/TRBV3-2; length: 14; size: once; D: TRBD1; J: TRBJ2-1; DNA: TGTGCCAGCAGCCGGGGACAGGGTTCTAATGAGCAGTTCTTC; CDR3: CASSRGQGSNEQFF
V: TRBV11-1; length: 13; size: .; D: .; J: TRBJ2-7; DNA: TGTGCCAGCAGCGTGGCGGAGGAAGACGAGCAGTACTTC; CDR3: CASSVAEEDEQYF
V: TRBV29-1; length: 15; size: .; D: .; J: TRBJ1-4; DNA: TGCAGCGCCCTAGGGGAGGGGTCCACTAATGAAAAACTGTTTTTT; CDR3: CSALGEGSTNEKLFF
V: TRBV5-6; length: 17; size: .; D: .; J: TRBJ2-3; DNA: TGTGCCAGCAGCTTAAGGTCCGGGGGACTTAGCACAGATACGCAGTATTTT; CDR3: CASSLRSGGLSTDTQYF
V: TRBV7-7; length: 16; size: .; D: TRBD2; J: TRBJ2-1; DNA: TGTGCCAGCAGCTTAAGTTCTAGCGGTTCCTACAATGAGCAGTTCTTC; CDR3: CASSLSSSGSYNEQFF
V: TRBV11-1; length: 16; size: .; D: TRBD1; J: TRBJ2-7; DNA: TGTGCCAGCAGCTTAGCGTTCGGGACAGAACCCTACGAGCAGTACTTC; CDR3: CASSLAFGTEPYEQYF
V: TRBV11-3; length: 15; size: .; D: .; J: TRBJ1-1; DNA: TGTGCCAGCAGGCGACAGGTTGGATTGAACACTGAAGCTTTCTTT; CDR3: CASRRQVGLNTEAFF
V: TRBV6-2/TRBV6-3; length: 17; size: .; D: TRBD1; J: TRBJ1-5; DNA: TGTGCCAGCAGTTACCAAACCGACAGGGGAGGGAATCAGCCCCAGCATTTT; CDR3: CASSYQTDRGGNQPQHF
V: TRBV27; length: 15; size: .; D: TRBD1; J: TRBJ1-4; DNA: TGTGCCAGCAGTGACCGGGGACAGGGTTGGGAAAAACTGTTTTTT; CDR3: CASSDRGQGWEKLFF
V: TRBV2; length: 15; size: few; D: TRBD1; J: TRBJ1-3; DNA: TGTGCCAGCAGAAGGGACAGGGGGCTTGGAAACACCATATATTTT; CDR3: CASRRDRGLGNTIYF
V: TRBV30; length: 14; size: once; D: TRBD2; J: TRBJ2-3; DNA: TGTGCCTACGAAGGGCGGGGGGGCTCAGATACGCAGTATTTT; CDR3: CAYEGRGGSDTQYF